Listed here are 22 T cell receptor beta chains from one sample, sequenced in a study of T-cell memory formation after mild COVID-19. TCRdb reprocessed the 5' RACE reads with MiXCR, giving one entry per CDR3 protein. The sample yields approximately 230,000 distinct CDR3 sequences, 15% to 20% seen once. Sample: PBMCs or a T cell subset sorted from them (not recorded which). Receptors originate from a man aged 18 to 30 who had mild COVID-19 (a few samples of this study predate the infection). Cell type and time point are not known.

This clonotype was seen many times. This sequence joins TRBV23-1 and TRBJ1-5; TRBD1 matches at 8 bases. TRBV23-1 is known as an ORF, though its function is uncertain. The CDR3 runs to 19 residues. The V segment lost 4 bases and the J segment 2 bases; nucleotides outside the gene matches: 16. CDR3 protein: CASSLIGTGRIFGNQPQHF. CDR3 bases: TGCGCCAGCAGTCTAATCGGGACAGGAAGAATTTTTGGCAATCAGCCCCAGCATTTT.

The gene calls are TRBV6-5 and TRBJ1-5, with 9 nucleotides matching TRBD1. Germline CDR1 reads MNHEY; CDR2 reads SVGAGI. This CDR3 region has 15 residues. The trim removed 4 bases at V and 6 bases at J, leaving 7 bases unmatched. The CDR3 loop is CASSFLPQGAQPQHF. CDR3 in DNA: TGTGCCAGCAGTTTCCTACCACAGGGGGCTCAGCCCCAGCATTTT.

This clonotype was picked up a small number of times. This chain connects TRBV7-2 to TRBJ2-1; D assignment may be TRBD1 or TRBD2 (5 bases each). Germline lookup yields CDR1 SGHTA and CDR2 FQGNSA. Trimming removed 1 base at V and 9 bases at J, with 16 bases between. The CDR3 has 15 residues. The CDR3 sequence: CASSLVPGAPAEQFF. In nucleotides, the CDR3 is TGTGCCAGCAGCTTAGTCCCCGGGGCACCAGCTGAGCAGTTCTTC.

This clonotype appeared a few times. The chain has TRBV6-5 and TRBJ1-5, with a weak D call TRBD1 (6 bases). From germline, CDR1 is MNHEY and CDR2 SVGAGI. The CDR3 consists of 15 residues. V was shortened by 0 bases and J by 6 bases, with 12 bases between the two germline ends. The CDR3 bases are TGTGCCAGCAGTTACTCGATGGGGGGCAGTCAGCCCCAGCATTTT. Translating gives CASSYSMGGSQPQHF.

This chain connects TRBV12-3 or TRBV12-4 to TRBJ2-6; no clear D gene. This CDR3 is built from 14 residues. V shed 4 bases and J shed 0 bases, with 4 bases lying between them. The CDR3 reads CASSYLSGANVLTF. The CDR3 bases are TGTGCCAGCAGTTACCTCTCTGGGGCCAACGTCCTGACTTTC.

This clonotype was detected only a few times. This rearrangement joins TRBV5-6 to TRBJ2-7; D might be TRBD1 (5 bases). The CDR3 is 15 amino acids. Trimming took off 0 bases at V and 0 bases at J, with 10 bases between the two ends. Germline V gives CDR1 SGHDT, CDR2 YYEEEE. As DNA, the CDR3 is TGTGCCAGCAGCTTGGGGCGACAGAGCTCCTACGAGCAGTACGTC. Translating it yields CASSLGRQSSYEQYV.

The rearrangement joins TRBV10-3 to TRBJ1-5; the D is unclear. V was cut by 1 base and J by 5 bases, with 9 bases left in between. Germline V gene sequence: CDR1 ENHRY, CDR2 SYGVKD. CDR3 length: 14 amino acids. The CDR3 is CAISEYDIDQPQHF. In nucleotides, the CDR3 is TGTGCCATCAGTGAGTACGACATAGATCAGCCCCAGCATTTT.

This clonotype was seen repeatedly, ten times or more. The gene calls are TRBV2 and TRBJ2-5; the match to TRBD2 covers 8 bases. The CDR3 extends over 13 amino acids. V lost 1 base, J lost 5 bases, and 0 bases stayed unmatched. In germline, CDR1 is SNHLY, CDR2 FYNNEI. The CDR3 protein is CASSEERGETQYF. The CDR3, as DNA: TGTGCCAGCAGTGAAGAGCGGGGGGAGACCCAGTACTTC.

V gene TRBV5-1 combines with J gene TRBJ2-2, with 8 bases matching TRBD1. Germline V CDR1 and CDR2: SGHRS, YFSETQ. The CDR3 sequence is 14 residues long. V lost 4 bases, J lost 3 bases, and 2 bases stayed unmatched. The CDR3 region has the DNA TGCGCCAGCAGCATACAGGGGGACACCGGGGAGCTGTTTTTT. It yields the protein CASSIQGDTGELFF.

CDR3 sequence (DNA): TGCAGCGTTTCGACTTCTGTCACCGGGGAGCTGTTTTTT. It yields the protein CSVSTSVTGELFF. The chain employs TRBV29-1 and TRBJ2-2; D unclear. Trimming removed 5 bases from V and 4 bases from J, with 11 bases in between. CDR3 length: 13 amino acids. From germline, CDR1 is SQVTM and CDR2 ANQGSEA.

The J gene is TRBJ2-1, the V gene TRBV29-1; D is possibly TRBD2 (7 bases). The germline gives CDR1 SQVTM, CDR2 ANQGSEA. The CDR3 spans 14 residues. The CDR3 loop reads CTASRGGMSNEQFF. The CDR3 bases are TGCACCGCCTCAAGGGGGGGGATGAGCAATGAGCAGTTCTTC.

The table lists this clonotype with a few counts. The V call is TRBV11-2, the J call TRBJ2-4, with a possible D match to TRBD2 (6 bases). CDR1 is SGHAT and CDR2 is FQNNGV in the germline V gene. Trimming took 5 bases from V and 9 from J, leaving 20 bases between them. The CDR3 extends over 15 amino acids. DNA for the CDR3: TGTGCCAGCAGCCGGGGGTCAGGAGTCCTCGGCATTCAGTACTTC. Translated, it gives CASSRGSGVLGIQYF.

This clonotype has just a few counts. CDR3: CASSPDRGRLAKNIQYF. CDR3 in DNA: TGTGCCAGCAGCCCGGACAGGGGAAGACTAGCCAAAAACATTCAGTACTTC. The V call is TRBV12-3 or TRBV12-4, the J call TRBJ2-4; TRBD1 matches 9 bases. V was pared by 6 bases and J by 0 bases, with 9 bases of the junction left unmatched. The CDR3 has 17 amino acids.

The V gene is TRBV7-6, the J gene TRBJ1-1; 9 bases match TRBD1. The CDR3 totals 14 residues. V shed 5 bases and J 7 bases; nucleotides not matched to a gene: 8. Germline CDR1 is SGHVS and CDR2 is FNYEAQ. This CDR3 is CASSPGTGNLEAFF. CDR3 DNA: TGTGCCAGCAGCCCGGGGACAGGGAACCTTGAAGCTTTCTTT.

This clonotype was detected only a few times. The chain combines TRBV4-3 with TRBJ1-3; D is ambiguous. V was pared by 1 base and J by 6 bases, with 10 bases between. Germline V gives CDR1 LGHNA, CDR2 YSLEER. CDR3 length: 14 residues. CDR3 nucleotides: TGCGCCAGCAGCCAAGCGCCATCCGCAAACACCATATATTTT. Protein: CASSQAPSANTIYF.

This chain connects TRBV18 to TRBJ2-6; D may match TRBD1 or TRBD2 (5 bases each). Germline V gene data show CDR1 as KGHSH and CDR2 as LQKENI. With 6 bases removed from V and 0 bases from J, the gap between germline ends came to 12 bases. The CDR3 is made up of 16 amino acids. The CDR3 here is CASSPTGTSGANVLTF. The CDR3 coding sequence is TGTGCCAGCTCCCCAACGGGGACCTCTGGGGCCAACGTCCTGACTTTC.

The rearrangement links TRBV12-3 or TRBV12-4 to TRBJ1-2; D is unresolved. The CDR3 sequence is 14 residues long. Deletions cut 8 bases from V and 4 bases from J, with 17 bases between. The CDR3 sequence: CASSRALGRYGYTF. The CDR3 DNA is TGTGCCAGCTCGCGGGCCTTGGGCCGCTATGGCTACACCTTC.

This clonotype has a handful of counts. The chain carries TRBV20-1 and TRBJ2-5; D ambiguous. This CDR3 comprises 11 residues. V gave up 2 bases and J gave up 7 bases, with 8 bases separating them. Germline V gene data show CDR1 as DFQATT and CDR2 as SNEGSKA (reference sequence). DNA of the CDR3: TGCAGTGCTAGACCTTGGGGGACCCAGTACTTC. It encodes CSARPWGTQYF.

The rearrangement links TRBV12-3 or TRBV12-4 to TRBJ2-1; TRBD1 or TRBD2 may be the D gene (5 bases each). The CDR3 extends over 13 amino acids. Deletions cut 3 bases from V and 8 bases from J, with 11 bases between. CDR3 loop: CASSFWDRDEQFF. CDR3 nucleotide sequence: TGTGCCAGCAGTTTCTGGGACCGCGATGAGCAGTTCTTC.

The chain employs TRBV7-9 and TRBJ2-1; D remains unclear. The CDR3 extends over 15 amino acids. Looked up from germline, CDR1 is SEHNR and CDR2 is FQNEAQ (reference sequence). V was pared by 0 bases and J by 1 base, with 7 bases between. The CDR3 DNA sequence: TGTGCCAGCAGCTTAGCGACATGGTCCTACAATGAGCAGTTCTTC. This translates into CASSLATWSYNEQFF.

This clonotype came up a few times. The chain recombines TRBV3-1 with TRBJ2-2; no clear D gene. Trimming pared 4 bases from V and 7 bases from J, leaving 7 bases between. The CDR3 covers 12 residues. Germline CDR1 LGHDT, CDR2 YNNKEL (reference sequence). CDR3 coding DNA: TGTGCCAGCAGCCGGAGTGTCGGGGAGCTGTTTTTT. Translation gives CASSRSVGELFF.

This clonotype was observed a handful of times. J is TRBJ2-7 and V is TRBV28; the D gene is possibly TRBD1 (7 bases). The CDR3 runs to 13 residues. CDR1 MDHEN and CDR2 SYDVKM come from the germline V gene. Trimming stripped 7 bases from V and 4 bases from J, with 14 bases between. The CDR3 nucleotides read TGTGCCAGCACCAGGGGGGCTCCATACGAGCAGTACGTC. It specifies CASTRGAPYEQYV.